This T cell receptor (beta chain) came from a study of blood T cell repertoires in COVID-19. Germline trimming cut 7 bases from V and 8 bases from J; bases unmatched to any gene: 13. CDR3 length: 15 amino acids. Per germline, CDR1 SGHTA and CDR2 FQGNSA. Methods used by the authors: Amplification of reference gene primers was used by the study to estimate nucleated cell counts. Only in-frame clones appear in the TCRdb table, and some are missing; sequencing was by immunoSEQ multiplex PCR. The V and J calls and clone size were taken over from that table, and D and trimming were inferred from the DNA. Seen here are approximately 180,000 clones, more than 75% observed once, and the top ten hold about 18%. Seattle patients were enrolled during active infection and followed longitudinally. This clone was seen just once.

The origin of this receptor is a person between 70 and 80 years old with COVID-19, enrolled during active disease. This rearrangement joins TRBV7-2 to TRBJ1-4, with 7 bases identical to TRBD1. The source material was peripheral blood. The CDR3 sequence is CASTLSPGQNEKLFF. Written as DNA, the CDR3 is TGTGCCAGCACCCTATCACCGGGACAGAACGAAAAACTGTTTTTT. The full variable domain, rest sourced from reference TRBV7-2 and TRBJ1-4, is GAGVSQSPSNKVTEKGKDVELRCDPISGHTALYWYRQSLGQGLEFLIYFQGNSAPDKSGLPSDRFSAERTGGSVSTLTIQRTQQEDSAVYLCASTLSPGQNEKLFFGSGTQLSVL.